These 25 T cell receptor beta chains share one sample of origin, sequenced in a study of T-cell memory formation after mild COVID-19. TCRdb itself ran the 5' RACE reads through MiXCR, one entry per CDR3 protein. The sample lists some 100,000 distinct CDR3 sequences, around 10% seen once, with about two fifths in the top ten. Sequenced material: PBMCs or a T cell subset sorted from them (not recorded which). The receptors were sampled from a man aged 18 to 30 who had mild COVID-19 (a few samples of this study predate the infection). Cell type and time point are not known.

This CDR3 reads CASIANTEAFF. CDR3 in DNA: TGTGCCAGCATAGCGAACACTGAAGCTTTCTTT. The V and J genes are TRBV6-2 or TRBV6-3 and TRBJ1-1; no clear D gene. Per the germline V gene, CDR1 is MNHEY and CDR2 is SVGEGT. CDR3 length: 11 residues. V gave up 7 bases and J gave up 1 base, with 4 bases separating them.

The chain employs TRBV10-2 and TRBJ2-7; 12 bases match TRBD2. With V trimmed by 5 bases and J by 5 bases, 7 bases remained unmatched. CDR3 length: 15 amino acids. Germline loops: CDR1 WSHSY, CDR2 SAAADI. This CDR3 reads CASSRGLAGQDEQYF. CDR3 nucleotides: TGCGCCAGCAGTCGCGGACTAGCGGGGCAGGACGAGCAGTACTTC.

This clonotype showed up just a few times. The genes are TRBV7-9 and TRBJ1-1, with 7 positions matching TRBD1. CDR3 length: 13 residues. J lost 5 bases, V lost 6 bases, and 6 bases had no gene match. Germline values: CDR1 SEHNR, CDR2 FQNEAQ (reference sequence). For the CDR3, the DNA is TGTGCCAGCAGGCAGGGGGGTCCAACTGAAGCTTTCTTT. Residues: CASRQGGPTEAFF.

The rearrangement uses TRBV5-1 and TRBJ1-1, with D maybe TRBD1 (6 bases). V shed 3 bases and J shed 0 bases, with 15 bases lying between them. CDR1 and CDR2 from the germline V gene are SGHRS and YFSETQ. The CDR3 runs 16 residues. CDR3 nucleotide sequence: TGCGCCAGCAGCTCCGGGGGGGCCGGGGTGAACACTGAAGCTTTCTTT. It yields the protein CASSSGGAGVNTEAFF.

This clonotype has only a few counts. The junction departs from the called germline gene at one end, perhaps through a read error. This sequence joins TRBV19 and TRBJ1-1, with unresolved D. The V gene's germline CDR1 is LNHDA and CDR2 SQIVND (reference sequence). The CDR3 extends over 14 amino acids. In nucleotides, the CDR3 is TGTGCCAGTAGTATGGTAAGGCCGAACCCTGAAGCTTTCTTT. Protein product: CASSMVRPNPEAFF. The variable domain in full, with the rest retrieved from reference TRBV19 and TRBJ1-1, is DGGITQSPKYLFRKEGQNVTLSCEQNLNHDAMYWYRQDPGQGLRLIYYSQIVNDFQKGDIAEGYSVSREKKESFPLTVTSAQKNPTAFYLCASSMVRPNPEAFFGQGTRLTVV.

This clonotype was picked up a small number of times. The chain employs TRBV19 and TRBJ2-1; possibly TRBD1 for D (5 bases). Trimming shortened V by 2 bases and J by 9 bases, and 14 bases separated the two germline ends. The CDR3 is 14 residues long. Germline CDR1 LNHDA, CDR2 SQIVND (reference sequence). CDR3 sequence: CASSILPGNVEQFF. In DNA form, the CDR3 reads TGTGCCAGTAGTATATTGCCAGGGAATGTTGAGCAGTTCTTC.

This chain uses TRBV12-3 or TRBV12-4 with TRBJ2-3; 9 bases agree with TRBD2. This CDR3 comprises 17 residues. The V segment lost 6 bases and the J segment 2 bases; nucleotides outside the gene matches: 12. The CDR3 nucleotides read TGTGCCAGCAGCGAAGCGGGGGGCATCATCCCCACAGATACGCAGTATTTT. It is translated as CASSEAGGIIPTDTQYF.

This clonotype has ten or more counts. The V and J genes are TRBV6-2 or TRBV6-3 and TRBJ2-7, with TRBD2 as a possible D gene (6 bases). The ends were cut back, 3 bases at V and 0 bases at J, with 12 bases in the middle. CDR1 is MNHEY and CDR2 is SVGEGT in the germline V gene. The CDR3 is 15 residues long. CDR3 amino acids: CASSYARRGSYEQYF. The CDR3 DNA reads TGTGCCAGCAGTTATGCCCGGAGGGGCTCCTACGAGCAGTACTTC.

Ten or more counts support this clonotype. The chain is built from TRBV6-1 and TRBJ2-7; D is perhaps TRBD1 (5 bases). This CDR3 region has 13 residues. V was trimmed by 1 base and J by 6 bases, leaving 10 bases between them. Germline assignment: CDR1 MNHNS and CDR2 SASEGT. CDR3 in amino acids: CASSEGGTGEQYV. CDR3 coding DNA: TGTGCCAGCAGTGAAGGTGGTACAGGCGAGCAGTACGTC.

This clonotype has at least ten counts. The chain carries TRBV7-9 and TRBJ1-2, with D possibly being TRBD1 (5 bases). V was clipped by 5 bases and J by 5 bases, with 15 bases between them. Germline lookup yields CDR1 SEHNR and CDR2 FQNEAQ (reference sequence). This CDR3 has 14 residues. The CDR3 region has the DNA TGTGCCAGCAGCCGAGGCGAGACAGCATATGGCTACACCTTC. This translates into CASSRGETAYGYTF.

This rearrangement joins TRBV28 to TRBJ2-1, with 12 nucleotides matching TRBD2. The CDR3 runs 16 residues. Germline trimming cut 6 bases from V and 4 bases from J; bases unmatched to any gene: 7. CDR1 and CDR2 (germline): MDHEN, SYDVKM. CDR3 sequence: CASSHTSGGMYNEQFF. The CDR3 bases are TGTGCCAGCAGCCACACTAGCGGGGGGATGTACAATGAGCAGTTCTTC.

The V call is TRBV20-1, the J call TRBJ2-3; 13 bases match TRBD2. J was trimmed by 3 bases and V by 5 bases; bases with no gene match: 2. From germline, CDR1 is DFQATT and CDR2 SNEGSKA (reference sequence). This CDR3 is 14 amino acids long. The CDR3 spells CSARLAGGTDTQYF. The CDR3 nucleotides are TGCAGTGCTCGACTAGCGGGGGGAACAGATACGCAGTATTTT.

This chain links TRBV7-3 with TRBJ2-2, with 12 bases identical to TRBD2. This CDR3 region has 15 residues. The V gene end was trimmed by 3 bases and the J gene end by 5 bases; junction bases not matched to a gene: 1. The germline CDR1 and CDR2 sequences are SGHTA and FQGTGA. CDR3 bases: TGTGCCAGCAGCTTTGGACTAGCGGGGACCGGGGAGCTGTTTTTT. Translated: CASSFGLAGTGELFF.

This clonotype was recorded a few times. The gene calls are TRBV7-9 and TRBJ1-2; D may be TRBD1 (5 bases). CDR1 is SEHNR, CDR2 FQNEAQ, per germline (reference sequence). V was trimmed by 5 bases and J by 1 base, leaving 17 bases between them. The CDR3 covers 16 residues. CDR3 bases: TGTGCCAGCAGCGGGACCGTTTTGGGGTTTAACTATGGCTACACCTTC. This codes for CASSGTVLGFNYGYTF.

This clonotype has a handful of counts. The genes are TRBV4-3 and TRBJ2-3; TRBD2 agrees at 8 bases. The CDR3 extends over 18 amino acids. V shed 0 bases, J shed 0 bases, and the junction held 8 bases outside the gene matches. CDR1 and CDR2 (germline): LGHNA, YSLEER. The chain's CDR3 is CASSQDWGGGPSTDTQYF. CDR3 nucleotide sequence: TGCGCCAGCAGCCAAGATTGGGGCGGGGGGCCTAGCACAGATACGCAGTATTTT.

The chain carries TRBV12-3 or TRBV12-4 and TRBJ2-3; 7 bases align to TRBD2. This CDR3 contains 15 residues. V lost 0 bases and J lost 4; bases outside the gene matches: 4. CDR3: CASSLAGGFPDTQYF. The CDR3 coding sequence is TGTGCCAGCAGTTTAGCGGGGGGGTTCCCAGATACGCAGTATTTT.

The CDR3 is CASSYRTASYGYTF. DNA for the CDR3: TGTGCCAGCAGTTATCGGACAGCAAGCTATGGCTACACCTTC. The chain combines TRBV6-5 with TRBJ1-2, with D possibly matching TRBD1 (6 bases). In germline, CDR1 is MNHEY, CDR2 SVGAGI. The CDR3 totals 14 residues. V was shortened by 3 bases and J by 4 bases, with 12 bases between the two germline ends.

This clonotype was detected ten times or more. The chain couples TRBV5-1 to TRBJ1-1; D gene unclear. V was trimmed by 2 bases and J by 5 bases, leaving 16 bases between them. CDR1 is SGHRS and CDR2 is YFSETQ in the germline V gene. This CDR3 spans 15 amino acids. CDR3 bases: TGCGCCAGCAGCTTCCGTGGGTCCGACGGGACTGAAGCTTTCTTT. This codes for CASSFRGSDGTEAFF.

The chain employs TRBV2 and TRBJ2-1; D gene unclear. The V gene's germline CDR1 is SNHLY and CDR2 FYNNEI. The V and J ends lost 2 bases and 4 bases respectively, with 9 bases between them. The CDR3 is 14 residues long. In nucleotides, the CDR3 is TGTGCCAGCAGTGAATGGGCAAGTTACAATGAGCAGTTCTTC. The encoded protein is CASSEWASYNEQFF.

A few counts support this clonotype. The chain links TRBV24-1 to TRBJ2-5; no reliable D call. The CDR3 is made up of 13 amino acids. The V gene lost 5 bases and the J gene lost 1 base, with 7 bases spanning the gap. CDR1 is KGHDR and CDR2 is SFDVKD in the germline V gene. CDR3 DNA sequence: TGTGCCACCAGTGTGGGAAGCCAAGAGACCCAGTACTTC. This sequence encodes CATSVGSQETQYF.

The V call is TRBV2, the J call TRBJ1-4; D gene ambiguous. V was clipped by 4 bases and J by 4 bases, with 10 bases between them. Germline V gives CDR1 SNHLY, CDR2 FYNNEI. CDR3 length: 14 residues. Written as DNA, the CDR3 is TGTGCCAGCAGTGGGGGAGGGAATAATGAAAAACTGTTTTTT. Amino acid sequence: CASSGGGNNEKLFF.

Only a few counts were recorded for this clonotype. The chain joins TRBV7-2 to TRBJ1-1; D not resolved. This CDR3 comprises 15 residues. Trimming took off 6 bases at V and 6 bases at J, with 20 bases between the two ends. Germline V lookup: CDR1 SGHTA, CDR2 FQGNSA. The CDR3 is CASRNPDDRGSEAFF. Here the CDR3 DNA reads TGTGCCAGCAGGAACCCGGACGATCGTGGGTCTGAAGCTTTCTTT.

The chain uses TRBV4-3 and TRBJ2-1; TRBD2 aligns across 11 bases. V trimming: 0 bases; J trimming: 7 bases; junction bases outside the gene matches: 8. The CDR3 has 17 residues. Germline V lookup: CDR1 LGHNA, CDR2 YSLEER. The CDR3 is CASSQDPPSGRPNEQFF. As DNA, the CDR3 is TGCGCCAGCAGCCAAGACCCCCCTAGCGGGAGGCCTAATGAGCAGTTCTTC.

This chain links TRBV19 with TRBJ2-1; TRBD1 matches 10 bases. This CDR3 region has 15 residues. CDR1 and CDR2 from the germline V gene are LNHDA and SQIVND (reference sequence). The V and J ends lost 7 bases and 7 bases, in that order; junction bases with no gene match: 10. This CDR3 reads CASKKGTGVQNEQFF. The CDR3 nucleotides are TGTGCCAGTAAAAAGGGGACAGGGGTACAGAATGAGCAGTTCTTC.

The J gene is TRBJ2-7, the V gene TRBV2, with 7 bases fitting TRBD1. The CDR3 runs to 14 residues. V lost 2 bases to trimming and J lost 3 bases; unmatched junction nucleotides: 4. Per germline, CDR1 SNHLY and CDR2 FYNNEI. Here the CDR3 reads CASSELGQLYEQYF. The CDR3 DNA reads TGTGCCAGCAGTGAATTGGGACAGCTCTACGAGCAGTACTTC.